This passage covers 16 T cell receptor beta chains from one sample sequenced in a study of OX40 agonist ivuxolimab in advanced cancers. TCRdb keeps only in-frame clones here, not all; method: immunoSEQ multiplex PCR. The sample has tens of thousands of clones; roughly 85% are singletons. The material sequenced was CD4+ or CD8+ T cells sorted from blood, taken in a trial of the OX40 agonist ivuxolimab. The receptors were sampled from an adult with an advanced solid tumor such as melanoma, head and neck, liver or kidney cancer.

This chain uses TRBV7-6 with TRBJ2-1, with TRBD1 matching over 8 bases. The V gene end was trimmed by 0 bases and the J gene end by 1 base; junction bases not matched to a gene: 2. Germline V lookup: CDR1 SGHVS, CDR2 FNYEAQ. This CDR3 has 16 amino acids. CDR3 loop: CASSLADRESYNEQFF. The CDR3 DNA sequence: TGTGCCAGCAGCTTAGCGGACAGGGAGTCCTACAATGAGCAGTTCTTC.

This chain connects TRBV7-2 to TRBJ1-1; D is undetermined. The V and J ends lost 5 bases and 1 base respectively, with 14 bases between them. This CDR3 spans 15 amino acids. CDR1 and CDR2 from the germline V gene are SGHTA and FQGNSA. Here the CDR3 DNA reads TGTGCCAGCAGCCTTAGAGGGTCCGGGAACACTGAAGCTTTCTTT. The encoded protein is CASSLRGSGNTEAFF.

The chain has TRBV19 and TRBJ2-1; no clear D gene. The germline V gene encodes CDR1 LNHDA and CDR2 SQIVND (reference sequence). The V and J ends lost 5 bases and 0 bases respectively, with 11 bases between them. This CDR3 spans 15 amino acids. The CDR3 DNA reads TGTGCCAGTAGTTCGACACGTAGCTCCTACAATGAGCAGTTCTTC. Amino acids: CASSSTRSSYNEQFF. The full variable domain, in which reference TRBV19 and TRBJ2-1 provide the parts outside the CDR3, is DGGITQSPKYLFRKEGQNVTLSCEQNLNHDAMYWYRQDPGQGLRLIYYSQIVNDFQKGDIAEGYSVSREKKESFPLTVTSAQKNPTAFYLCASSSTRSSYNEQFFGPGTRLTVL.

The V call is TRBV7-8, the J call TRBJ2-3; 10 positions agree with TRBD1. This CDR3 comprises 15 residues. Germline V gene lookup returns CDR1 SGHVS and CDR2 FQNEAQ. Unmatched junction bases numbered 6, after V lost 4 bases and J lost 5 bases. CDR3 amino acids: CASSSRDRGGDTQYF. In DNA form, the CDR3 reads TGTGCCAGCAGCTCCCGGGACAGGGGAGGAGATACGCAGTATTTT.

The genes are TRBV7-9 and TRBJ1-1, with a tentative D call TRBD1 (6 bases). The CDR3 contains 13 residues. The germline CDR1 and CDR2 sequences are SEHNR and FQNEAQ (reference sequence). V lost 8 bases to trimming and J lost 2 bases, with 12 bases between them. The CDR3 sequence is CASGLRGNTEAFF. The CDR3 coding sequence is TGTGCCAGCGGACTCAGGGGTAACACTGAAGCTTTCTTT.

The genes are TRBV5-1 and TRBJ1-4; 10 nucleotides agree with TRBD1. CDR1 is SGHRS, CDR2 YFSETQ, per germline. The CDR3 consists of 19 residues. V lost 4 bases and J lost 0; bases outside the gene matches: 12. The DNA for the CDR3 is TGCGCCAGCAGCGCAGGGACAGGGGAATTGGGGGCAACTAATGAAAAACTGTTTTTT. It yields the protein CASSAGTGELGATNEKLFF.

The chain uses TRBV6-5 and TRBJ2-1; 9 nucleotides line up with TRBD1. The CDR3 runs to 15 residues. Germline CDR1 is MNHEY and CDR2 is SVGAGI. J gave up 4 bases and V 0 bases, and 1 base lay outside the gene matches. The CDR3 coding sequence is TGTGCCAGCAGTTACTCCGGGACAGGGTACAATGAGCAGTTCTTC. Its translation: CASSYSGTGYNEQFF.

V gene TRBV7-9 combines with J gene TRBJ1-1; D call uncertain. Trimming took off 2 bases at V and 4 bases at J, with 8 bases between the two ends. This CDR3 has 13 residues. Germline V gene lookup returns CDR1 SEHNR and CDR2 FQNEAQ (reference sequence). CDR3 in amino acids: CASSLYKGTEAFF. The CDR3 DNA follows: TGTGCCAGCAGCTTATATAAGGGCACTGAAGCTTTCTTT.

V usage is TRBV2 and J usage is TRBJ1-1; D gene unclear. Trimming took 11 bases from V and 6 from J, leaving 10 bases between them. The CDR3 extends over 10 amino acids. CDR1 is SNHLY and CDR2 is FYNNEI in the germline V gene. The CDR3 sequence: CAYTGPEAFF. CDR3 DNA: TGTGCCTACACTGGGCCTGAAGCTTTCTTT.

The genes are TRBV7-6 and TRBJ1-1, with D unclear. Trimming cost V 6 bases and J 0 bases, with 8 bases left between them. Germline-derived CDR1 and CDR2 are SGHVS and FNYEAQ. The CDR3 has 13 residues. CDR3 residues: CASRPSLNTEAFF. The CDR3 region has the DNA TGTGCCAGCAGGCCCTCATTGAACACTGAAGCTTTCTTT.

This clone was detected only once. Written as DNA, the CDR3 is TGTGCCAGCACGGGGAGACTTGGGGCTACAGATACGCAGTATTTT. It translates to CASTGRLGATDTQYF. The rearrangement links TRBV2 to TRBJ2-3, with D perhaps assigned TRBD1 or TRBD2 (5 bases each). The V gene's germline CDR1 is SNHLY and CDR2 FYNNEI. V gave up 7 bases and J gave up 3 bases, with 17 bases separating them. There are 15 residues in the CDR3.

The chain's CDR3 is CASSVQPGLNEQYF. CDR3 bases: TGCGCCAGCAGCGTCCAACCGGGGCTTAACGAGCAGTACTTC. The gene calls are TRBV4-1 and TRBJ2-7, with D tentatively TRBD1 or TRBD2 (5 bases each). Deletions cut 5 bases from V and 5 bases from J, with 16 bases between. CDR3 length equals 14 residues. Germline lookup yields CDR1 MGHRA and CDR2 YSYEKL.

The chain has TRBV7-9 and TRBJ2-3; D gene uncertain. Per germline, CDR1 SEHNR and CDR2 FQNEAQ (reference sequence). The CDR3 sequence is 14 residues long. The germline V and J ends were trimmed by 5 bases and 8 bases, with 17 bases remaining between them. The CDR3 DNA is TGTGCCAGCAGCCCTCCGGGCCTGCCGGGTACGCAGTATTTT. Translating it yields CASSPPGLPGTQYF.

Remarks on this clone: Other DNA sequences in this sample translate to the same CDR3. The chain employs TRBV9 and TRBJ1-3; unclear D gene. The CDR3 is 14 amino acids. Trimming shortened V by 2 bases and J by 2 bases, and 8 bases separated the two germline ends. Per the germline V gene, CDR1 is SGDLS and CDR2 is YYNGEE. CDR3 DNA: TGTGCCAGCAGCGTCACACGCGCTGGAAACACCATATATTTT. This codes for CASSVTRAGNTIYF. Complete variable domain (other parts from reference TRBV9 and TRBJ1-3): DSGVTQTPKHLITATGQRVTLRCSPRSGDLSVYWYQQSLDQGLQFLIQYYNGEERAKGNILERFSAQQFPDLHSELNLSSLELGDSALYFCASSVTRAGNTIYFGEGSWLTVV.

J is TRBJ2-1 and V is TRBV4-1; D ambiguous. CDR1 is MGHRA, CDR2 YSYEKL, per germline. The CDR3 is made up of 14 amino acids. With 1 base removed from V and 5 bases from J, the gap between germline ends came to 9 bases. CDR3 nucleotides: TGCGCCAGCAGCCAAGTCTCGGTAAACAATGAGCAGTTCTTC. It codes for CASSQVSVNNEQFF.

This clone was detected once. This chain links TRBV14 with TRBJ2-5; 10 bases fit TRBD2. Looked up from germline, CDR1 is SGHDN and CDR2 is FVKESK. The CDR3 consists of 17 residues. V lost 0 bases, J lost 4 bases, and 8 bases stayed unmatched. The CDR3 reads CASSQEERGGGLETQYF. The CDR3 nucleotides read TGTGCCAGCAGCCAAGAAGAGCGGGGGGGCGGATTAGAGACCCAGTACTTC.